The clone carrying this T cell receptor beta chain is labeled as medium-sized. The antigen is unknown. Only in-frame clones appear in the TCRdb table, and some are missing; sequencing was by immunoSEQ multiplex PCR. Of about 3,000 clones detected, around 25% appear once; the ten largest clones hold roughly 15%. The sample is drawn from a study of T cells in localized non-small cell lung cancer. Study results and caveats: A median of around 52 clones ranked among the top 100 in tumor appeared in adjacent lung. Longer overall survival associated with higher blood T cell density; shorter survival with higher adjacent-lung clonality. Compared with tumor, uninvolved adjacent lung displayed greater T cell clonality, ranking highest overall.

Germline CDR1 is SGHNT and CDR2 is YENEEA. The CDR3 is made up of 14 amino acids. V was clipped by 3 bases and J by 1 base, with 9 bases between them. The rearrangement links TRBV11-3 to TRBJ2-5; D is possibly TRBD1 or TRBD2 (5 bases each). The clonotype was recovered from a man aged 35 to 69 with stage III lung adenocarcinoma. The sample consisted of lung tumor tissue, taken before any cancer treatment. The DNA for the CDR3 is TGTGCCAGCAGCTTGGGACGGATCCAAGAGACCCAGTACTTC. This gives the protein CASSLGRIQETQYF.